Many counts were recorded for the clone carrying this T cell receptor beta chain. TCRdb reprocessed the 5' RACE reads with MiXCR, giving one entry per CDR3 protein. Here the sample spans 30,000 or so distinct CDR3 sequences, 4.5% being singletons. The data are from a study of early T cells in non-severe SARS-CoV-2 infection. The wider study: Sequencing used unsorted whole-blood bulk RNA, so chains lack pairing.

The CDR3 length is 15 residues. The germline V gene encodes CDR1 SGDLS and CDR2 YYNGEE. Trimming pared 0 bases from V and 3 bases from J, leaving 11 bases between. The chain joins TRBV9 to TRBJ2-3, with D possibly being TRBD2 (6 bases). The sample was whole blood. This clonotype was obtained from an adult who was a healthcare worker with PCR-confirmed SARS-CoV-2 infection or an uninfected control (not recorded which). CDR3 protein: CASSVEGTETDTQYF. In DNA form, the CDR3 reads TGTGCCAGCAGCGTAGAGGGGACTGAGACAGATACGCAGTATTTT.